A single sample is the source of the 25 T cell receptor beta chains below, sequenced in a study of T cell responses to AZD1222 COVID-19 vaccine. Assay used: immunoSEQ multiplex PCR; TCRdb lists only in-frame clones, some missing. The table includes 110,000 to 150,000 clones, just over 85% detected once. The starting material was peripheral blood, obtained on day 0 of AZD1222 vaccination. The receptors were sampled from an adult in good health.

The chain joins TRBV29-1 to TRBJ1-4; D is perhaps TRBD1 (5 bases). Germline V lookup: CDR1 SQVTM, CDR2 ANQGSEA. This CDR3 region has 13 residues. Trimming shortened V by 6 bases and J by 3 bases, and 11 bases separated the two germline ends. In nucleotides, the CDR3 is TGCAGCGTCCGTAAAGGGGCTAATGAAAAACTGTTTTTT. Encoded protein: CSVRKGANEKLFF.

This chain links TRBV30 with TRBJ1-5; unclear D gene. This CDR3 has 13 residues. CDR1 is GTSNPN and CDR2 is SVGIG in the germline V gene (reference sequence). Trimming stripped 4 bases from V and 4 bases from J, with 11 bases between. The CDR3 reads CAWTRSSNQPQHF. Here the CDR3 DNA reads TGTGCCTGGACAAGGTCCTCAAATCAGCCCCAGCATTTT.

The V call is TRBV7-2, the J call TRBJ2-2, with D perhaps matching TRBD1 (7 bases). Per the germline V gene, CDR1 is SGHTA and CDR2 is FQGNSA. The V end was cut by 1 base, the J end by 5 bases, with 17 bases between. CDR3 length equals 17 residues. The CDR3 coding sequence is TGTGCCAGCAGCTTAGGGTGGAGGGGGCTGGTGACCGGGGAGCTGTTTTTT. Its protein is CASSLGWRGLVTGELFF.

This chain links TRBV19 with TRBJ1-1, with D perhaps matching TRBD1 (5 bases). The CDR3 has 13 residues. The germline V gene encodes CDR1 LNHDA and CDR2 SQIVND (reference sequence). Trimming stripped 5 bases from V and 6 bases from J, with 13 bases between. The CDR3 DNA follows: TGTGCCAGTAGTGCTCAGGGTTACTCTGAAGCTTTCTTT. Protein product: CASSAQGYSEAFF. The whole variable domain, filled in from reference TRBV19 and TRBJ1-1, reads DGGITQSPKYLFRKEGQNVTLSCEQNLNHDAMYWYRQDPGQGLRLIYYSQIVNDFQKGDIAEGYSVSREKKESFPLTVTSAQKNPTAFYLCASSAQGYSEAFFGQGTRLTVV.

The V call is TRBV25-1, the J call TRBJ2-7; 10 positions agree with TRBD2. Trimming at V came to 2 bases and at J to 9 bases, leaving 10 bases not matched to a gene. The CDR3 sequence is 15 residues long. CDR1 and CDR2 from the germline V gene are MGHDK and SYGVNS. The CDR3 region is CASSEVGTSAFGQYF. CDR3 in DNA: TGTGCCAGCAGTGAAGTCGGGACTAGCGCCTTTGGGCAGTACTTC.

The chain combines TRBV29-1 with TRBJ1-2; no clear D. The CDR3 has 12 residues. The germline V and J ends were trimmed by 4 bases and 4 bases, with 10 bases remaining between them. Per the germline V gene, CDR1 is SQVTM and CDR2 is ANQGSEA. The CDR3 coding sequence is TGCAGCGTTGTGAAGGGAGGCTATGGCTACACCTTC. This encodes CSVVKGGYGYTF.

The genes are TRBV25-1 and TRBJ2-3, with D perhaps TRBD2 (6 bases). CDR3 length equals 15 residues. V shed 3 bases and J shed 4 bases, with 14 bases lying between them. Germline V gene lookup returns CDR1 MGHDK and CDR2 SYGVNS. This CDR3 is CASSERGRGPDTQYF. CDR3 sequence (DNA): TGTGCCAGCAGTGAGCGGGGAAGAGGACCAGATACGCAGTATTTT.

The chain recombines TRBV18 with TRBJ2-1, with D unresolved. The V end was cut by 3 bases, the J end by 12 bases, with 12 bases between. This CDR3 region has 12 residues. Germline CDR1 and CDR2: KGHSH and LQKENI. The CDR3 loop reads CASSPSEKGQFF. The CDR3 nucleotides read TGTGCCAGCTCACCTTCTGAGAAAGGGCAGTTCTTC.

The J gene is TRBJ1-4, the V gene TRBV19, with D uncertain. The germline V gene encodes CDR1 LNHDA and CDR2 SQIVND (reference sequence). This CDR3 region has 14 residues. The ends were cut back, 5 bases at V and 8 bases at J, with 15 bases in the middle. CDR3 nucleotides: TGTGCCAGTAGTCCCCGGTACCGGCGAGAAAAACTGTTTTTT. It encodes CASSPRYRREKLFF.

This chain links TRBV11-2 with TRBJ2-7; D not certain. This CDR3 is 14 amino acids long. The V end was cut by 0 bases, the J end by 4 bases, with 10 bases between. The germline V gene encodes CDR1 SGHAT and CDR2 FQNNGV. Written as DNA, the CDR3 is TGTGCCAGCAGCTTAGATATGGCAGCGTACGAGCAGTACTTC. Its protein product is CASSLDMAAYEQYF.

The chain has TRBV7-9 and TRBJ1-1, with TRBD1 matching 7 bases. This CDR3 has 12 amino acids. CDR1 and CDR2 (germline): SEHNR, FQNEAQ (reference sequence). Trimming cost V 5 bases and J 7 bases; bases outside gene matches: 4. Here the CDR3 DNA reads TGTGCCAGCAGCCAGGGACAGTTTGAAGCTTTCTTT. Residues: CASSQGQFEAFF.

The V gene is TRBV6-5, the J gene TRBJ1-2; D unresolved. Germline CDR1 reads MNHEY; CDR2 reads SVGAGI. Trimming cost V 10 bases and J 4 bases, with 13 bases left between them. This CDR3 has 12 residues. This chain's CDR3 is CATQTDLYGYTF. The DNA of the CDR3 is TGTGCCACCCAGACGGATCTCTATGGCTACACCTTC.

This chain joins TRBV6-5 and TRBJ1-2, with TRBD1 matching over 7 bases. This CDR3 is built from 15 residues. J was trimmed by 5 bases and V by 2 bases; bases with no gene match: 8. Germline CDR1 MNHEY, CDR2 SVGAGI. The DNA for the CDR3 is TGTGCCAGCAGTTACACGGGGACAGCATCTTATGGCTACACCTTC. Protein product: CASSYTGTASYGYTF.

The CDR3 bases are TGCAGTGCTAGTGGTCGGCTAGCGGGGAACAATGAGCAGTTCTTC. It specifies CSASGRLAGNNEQFF. The rearrangement joins TRBV20-1 to TRBJ2-1; the match to TRBD2 covers 9 bases. Germline-derived CDR1 and CDR2 are DFQATT and SNEGSKA (reference sequence). Losses at the gene ends were 3 bases for V and 5 bases for J; bases not matched to a gene: 8. CDR3 length: 15 amino acids.

The J gene is TRBJ1-2, the V gene TRBV19; the D gene is possibly TRBD1 (5 bases). The CDR3 runs 12 residues. V lost 9 bases and J 4 bases, leaving 12 bases between the germline ends. Germline V CDR1 and CDR2: LNHDA, SQIVND (reference sequence). CDR3 sequence reads: CASVGTFYGYTF. The CDR3 DNA follows: TGTGCCAGCGTCGGGACGTTCTATGGCTACACCTTC.

The chain recombines TRBV9 with TRBJ2-7; either TRBD1 or TRBD2 may supply D (5 bases each). V lost 4 bases and J 8 bases, leaving 16 bases between the germline ends. There are 13 residues in the CDR3. Germline V gene lookup returns CDR1 SGDLS and CDR2 YYNGEE. The DNA for the CDR3 is TGTGCCAGCAGCACGGGACGGTATACTAAGCAGTACTTC. This sequence encodes CASSTGRYTKQYF.

The CDR3 here is CASSEDSIRGYTF. For the CDR3, the DNA is TGTGCCAGCAGTGAAGACAGTATAAGGGGCTACACCTTC. The chain couples TRBV2 to TRBJ1-2; the D is unclear. This CDR3 has 13 amino acids. Germline loops: CDR1 SNHLY, CDR2 FYNNEI. The V end lost 1 base, the J end lost 8 bases, and 11 bases lay between the germline ends.

The chain joins TRBV9 to TRBJ2-5, with 10 positions matching TRBD2. The trim removed 2 bases at V and 4 bases at J, leaving 8 bases unmatched. The V gene's germline CDR1 is SGDLS and CDR2 YYNGEE. This CDR3 comprises 16 residues. Here the CDR3 reads CASSVSSGRRGETQYF. In nucleotides, the CDR3 is TGTGCCAGCAGCGTGAGTAGCGGGAGGCGGGGAGAGACCCAGTACTTC.

This clone was detected once. V is TRBV2 and J is TRBJ2-1, with TRBD2 matching 11 bases. V shed 4 bases, J shed 4 bases, and the junction held 15 bases outside the gene matches. The CDR3 contains 19 residues. Germline V CDR1 and CDR2: SNHLY, FYNNEI. This CDR3 reads CASSAFLLAGVGNYNEQFF. In DNA, the CDR3 is TGTGCCAGCAGTGCTTTTTTACTAGCGGGAGTTGGGAATTACAATGAGCAGTTCTTC.

The rearrangement links TRBV9 to TRBJ2-1; 12 positions match TRBD2. The CDR3 is made up of 15 amino acids. V was pared by 4 bases and J by 6 bases, with 5 bases of the junction left unmatched. Germline V gives CDR1 SGDLS, CDR2 YYNGEE. This CDR3 is CASSPLAGGSNEQFF. For the CDR3, the DNA is TGTGCCAGCAGCCCGCTAGCGGGAGGGAGCAATGAGCAGTTCTTC.

This chain connects TRBV5-4 to TRBJ1-3; TRBD1 might be the D (5 bases). The germline CDR1 and CDR2 sequences are SGHNT and YYREEE (reference sequence). Trimming took off 2 bases at V and 2 bases at J, with 11 bases between the two ends. The CDR3 spans 15 residues. The CDR3 here is CASSLDSFTGNTIYF. CDR3 DNA: TGTGCCAGCAGCTTAGACAGTTTCACTGGAAACACCATATATTTT.

The chain joins TRBV4-1 to TRBJ1-1; D unclear. Looked up from germline, CDR1 is MGHRA and CDR2 is YSYEKL. V gave up 4 bases and J gave up 4 bases, with 16 bases separating them. The CDR3 contains 15 residues. This CDR3 is CASSPSPGIGTEAFF. The CDR3 DNA reads TGCGCCAGCAGCCCCAGCCCCGGGATAGGCACTGAAGCTTTCTTT.

The V gene is TRBV27, the J gene TRBJ2-7; TRBD2 matches 11 bases. The CDR3 contains 15 residues. The V gene end was trimmed by 6 bases and the J gene end by 2 bases; junction bases not matched to a gene: 6. Germline CDR1 and CDR2: MNHEY and SMNVEV (reference sequence). The CDR3 is CASSMASGGTYEQYF. The CDR3 bases are TGTGCCAGCAGCATGGCTAGCGGGGGGACCTACGAGCAGTACTTC.

The chain joins TRBV4-2 to TRBJ1-2; 9 bases map to TRBD1. Germline V gene data show CDR1 as LGHNA and CDR2 as YNFKEQ. After removal of 0 bases from V and 4 bases from J, the junction contained 6 bases not matched to a gene. This CDR3 spans 16 amino acids. CDR3 DNA sequence: TGTGCCAGCAGCCAAGATATACAGGGGGCAAGCTATGGCTACACCTTC. Its protein product is CASSQDIQGASYGYTF.

The genes are TRBV14 and TRBJ1-2; D unresolved. Germline-derived CDR1 and CDR2 are SGHDN and FVKESK. This CDR3 contains 15 residues. V dropped 5 bases and J dropped 8 bases, with 21 bases sitting between them. This CDR3 is CASSAGLGFSRGYTF. As DNA, the CDR3 is TGTGCCAGCAGCGCGGGATTGGGCTTCAGTAGGGGCTACACCTTC. The full variable domain, its missing parts supplied by reference TRBV14 and TRBJ1-2, is EAGVTQFPSHSVIEKGQTVTLRCDPISGHDNLYWYRRVMGKEIKFLLHFVKESKQDESGMPNNRFLAERTGGTYSTLKVQPAELEDSGVYFCASSAGLGFSRGYTFGSGTRLTVV.